The T cell receptor (beta chain) under discussion was sequenced for a study of Graves' ophthalmopathy and Graves' hyperthyroidism (dated by TCRdb to between 2017 and 2018). In terms of the full investigation: Peripheral blood samples were taken at the time of initial diagnosis, before any treatment was given. To explore V-J signatures distinguishing ophthalmopathy from hyperthyroidism, a discovery set of about 99 patients (roughly 45 ophthalmopathy, roughly 55 stable hyperthyroidism) was enrolled. Following sample collection, hyperthyroidism patients were given methimazole at a starting dose of 30 mg daily, and ophthalmopathy patients were given high-dose intravenous methylprednisolone. An independent validation cohort was composed of fewer than 20 hyperthyroidism patients and 17 patients who later progressed from hyperthyroidism to ophthalmopathy. In over 5 hyperthyroidism patients, the T-cell repertoire of thyroid tissue was compared with the T-cell repertoire of blood. TCR beta repertoire signatures were used to distinguish Graves' ophthalmopathy from Graves' hyperthyroidism and to predict progression to ophthalmopathy. In total, some 140 blood samples were TCR-sequenced: approximately 42 ophthalmopathy, approximately 75 hyperthyroidism and approximately 17 hyperthyroidism-to-ophthalmopathy patients.

From its cysteine to its phenylalanine, the CDR3 spans 14 amino acids. The only DNA kept is the CDR3, 42 bases in frame from the first base. From the germline V gene, CDR1 is SGHAT and CDR2 is FQNNGV. V is clipped by 5 bases and J by 9 bases, and the sequence between their germline boundaries is 19 bases long. For repertoire sequencing, the TCR beta CDR3 regions were amplified from RNA transcripts. A first-round RT-PCR used HTBI primers with the Qiagen OneStep RT-PCR kit, followed by a second-round multiplex PCR, size selection and purification. Sequencing of the libraries was carried out on an Illumina HiSeq2000 in paired-end mode with 100 bp reads. The authors' pipeline ran thus. SOAPnuke was used for read processing, and reads with adapters, uncalled bases, a mean Phred below 15, or no exact constant-primer or identifier match were discarded. High-quality paired reads were merged with COPE v1.2.5. Each unique nucleotide sequence was treated as a clonotype, and MiTCR v1.1 was used to align the clonotypes to the IMGT TRB V, D and J references. Only V-J combinations with frequency above 0.0001 were analysed, covering 99.2% of repertoires. A TCR clonal expansion and chaos score per V-J combination was defined as the ratio of F50 clonal expansion to chaos observed in the TCRdist matrix. Welch's t-statistics and random forest were used to reduce the features to 10 to 15 V-J combinations, which were then used as input to a naive Bayes classifier. The similarity between thyroid and blood repertoires was quantified using the Morisita-Horn index. TCRdb itself trimmed the public reads at Q25 with fastp, ran MiXCR and retained productive beta chains. Each entry merges the rows of one CDR3 protein and shows their most common DNA and genes. These V and J calls originate from TCRdb's pipeline instead of the authors' own analysis. The sample yields 600,000 to 950,000 distinct CDR3 sequences; roughly 41% were counted once. The top ten clonotypes cover 40% to 55% of the sample.

Ophthalmopathy patients had moderately to severely active disease, Clinical Activity Score of at least 3, NOSPECS grade of at least 4, and disease duration under 3 months. Patients with other autoimmune diseases, uncontrolled infections, pregnancy or lactation were excluded. Clinical symptoms, serum thyroxine, TRAb, thyroid ultrasound and orbital computed tomography were used for diagnosis. Ficoll-Paque density gradient centrifugation was used to isolate PBMCs from approximately 10 ml of fresh peripheral blood. Total RNA was extracted with Trizol reagent and quality-checked on an Agilent 2100 Bioanalyzer. Of note for this clonotype: The antigen this receptor binds is unknown. This may stem from a read error, because a much larger clone lies one nucleotide away.

Broad study findings and their caveats: In validation, the model predicted ophthalmopathy progression with about 70% sensitivity and about 73% specificity; more than ten predicted patients were CT-confirmed with GO in a median of approximately six months. Most expanded thyroid clonotypes with frequency above 0.001 were also detected in blood, suggesting blood repertoires may reflect the thyroid immune response. Ophthalmopathy was separated from stable hyperthyroidism by the 13-signature model with about 89% sensitivity and about 81% specificity in cross-validation and with 80%/75% in the test set. No statistical method was used to predetermine the sample size, and group allocation was not hidden from the investigators.

The chain is made from TRBV11-2 and TRBJ2-5, with the D call tentatively TRBD1 or TRBD2, each fitting 6 bases. This TCR was recovered from an adult man with Graves' ophthalmopathy. Material: peripheral blood. The DNA reads TGTGCCAGCAGCGTAGGAGGGGGTCTAGGGGCCCAGTACTTC. Translated, this gives CASSVGGGLGAQYF. The reference TRBV11-2 and TRBJ2-5 proteins fill in what lies around the CDR3, so the full variable domain reads EAGVAQSPRYKIIEKRQSVAFWCNPISGHATLYWYQQILGQGPKLLIQFQNNGVVDDSQLPKDRFSAERLKGVDSTLKIQPAKLEDSAVYLCASSVGGGLGAQYFGPGTRLLVL.